This T cell receptor (beta chain) is from a study of cytomegalovirus exposure and HLA in healthy donors. Broader study findings: Later analysis found that TCR beta chains associated with HLA were more clonally expanded than other, equally common chains.

From germline, CDR1 is KGHSH and CDR2 LQKENI. The CDR3 is made up of 16 amino acids. V lost 6 bases, J lost 0 bases, and 15 bases lay in between. In the PCR, 60 Vbeta and 13 Jbeta primers were used. The method was immunoSEQ multiplex PCR; TCRdb's version includes in-frame clones alone and lacks a portion of them. The table records about 140,000 clones, 82% of them present only once. Comment on this clone: Its antigen remains unidentified.

V usage is TRBV18 and J usage is TRBJ1-3; D gene uncertain. Sequencing used PBMCs. This receptor was obtained from a man younger than 45 in good health and CMV-seropositive. CDR3 sequence reads: CASSLGSRVSGNTIYF. The CDR3 coding sequence is TGTGCCAGCTCCCTCGGTAGTCGAGTCTCTGGAAACACCATATATTTT.